Shown below are 27 T cell receptor beta chains from a single sample sequenced in a study of blood T cell repertoires in COVID-19. Sequenced by immunoSEQ multiplex PCR; TCRdb stores in-frame clones only, minus some. The sample lists approximately 120,000 clones, more than 85% occurring once. Material for sequencing was peripheral blood. These receptors were collected from a man aged 50-59 years with COVID-19, enrolled during active disease.

The chain links TRBV6-5 to TRBJ2-1, with TRBD2 matching over 7 bases. J lost 6 bases, V lost 2 bases, and 7 bases had no gene match. The CDR3 has 15 residues. Germline CDR1 reads MNHEY; CDR2 reads SVGAGI. In DNA form, the CDR3 reads TGTGCCAGCAGTTACATCTCGGGAGGACGCAATGAGCAGTTCTTC. It yields the protein CASSYISGGRNEQFF.

The rearrangement links TRBV19 to TRBJ1-3; D ambiguous. This CDR3 comprises 13 residues. V lost 5 bases and J 0 bases, leaving 5 bases between the germline ends. Germline lookup yields CDR1 LNHDA and CDR2 SQIVND (reference sequence). This chain's CDR3 is CASSELSGNTIYF. CDR3 coding DNA: TGTGCCAGTAGTGAACTCTCTGGAAACACCATATATTTT. Full variable domain (remainder filled in from reference TRBV19 and TRBJ1-3): DGGITQSPKYLFRKEGQNVTLSCEQNLNHDAMYWYRQDPGQGLRLIYYSQIVNDFQKGDIAEGYSVSREKKESFPLTVTSAQKNPTAFYLCASSELSGNTIYFGEGSWLTVV.

The V call is TRBV7-2, the J call TRBJ1-1, with TRBD1 identical over 7 bases. The CDR3 has 13 amino acids. The germline gives CDR1 SGHTA, CDR2 FQGNSA. Trimming removed 5 bases from V and 5 bases from J; junction bases left unmatched: 5. Here the CDR3 DNA reads TGTGCCAGCAGCCGACAGGGTCGGACTGAAGCTTTCTTT. Translated: CASSRQGRTEAFF.

The rearrangement uses TRBV11-3 and TRBJ2-2, with D possibly matching TRBD2 (5 bases). CDR3 length: 16 amino acids. V was cut by 4 bases and J by 3 bases, with 15 bases left in between. The germline CDR1 and CDR2 sequences are SGHNT and YENEEA. The DNA for the CDR3 is TGTGCCAGCAGCTCCCCCCGGGGTCGAGACACCGGGGAGCTGTTTTTT. Translating gives CASSSPRGRDTGELFF. The variable domain in full, with the rest retrieved from reference TRBV11-3 and TRBJ2-2, is EAGVVQSPRYKIIEKKQPVAFWCNPISGHNTLYWYLQNLGQGPELLIRYENEEAVDDSQLPKDRFSAERLKGVDSTLKIQPAELGDSAVYLCASSSPRGRDTGELFFGEGSRLTVL.

The CDR3 nucleotides are TGCGCCAGCAGCTTGGGGACAGCTAACTATGGCTACACCTTC. Amino acids: CASSLGTANYGYTF. The rearrangement links TRBV5-1 to TRBJ1-2; tentative D call: TRBD1 (6 bases). CDR3 length: 14 amino acids. V lost 0 bases and J lost 0, with 6 bases in between. Per the germline V gene, CDR1 is SGHRS and CDR2 is YFSETQ.

The chain couples TRBV11-1 to TRBJ2-1; D might be TRBD2 (6 bases). CDR1 is SGHAT, CDR2 FQDESV, per germline (reference sequence). V was shortened by 1 base and J by 7 bases, with 14 bases between the two germline ends. The CDR3 length is 15 residues. The CDR3 reads CASSLVYGGANEQFF. CDR3 nucleotide sequence: TGTGCCAGCAGCTTAGTTTACGGGGGTGCAAATGAGCAGTTCTTC.

This chain uses TRBV5-5 with TRBJ2-1; the D gene is possibly TRBD2 (7 bases). Trimming left V 3 bases short and J 2 bases short, with 12 bases between. Germline V gene lookup returns CDR1 SGHKS and CDR2 YYEKEE (reference sequence). The CDR3 extends over 15 amino acids. The CDR3 DNA reads TGTGCCAGCAGCTGGGAGGGACAAACCTACAATGAGCAGTTCTTC. This translates into CASSWEGQTYNEQFF.

The chain links TRBV5-5 to TRBJ1-1; 8 bases are shared with TRBD1. This CDR3 has 14 residues. V dropped 5 bases and J dropped 5; count of bases not matched to a gene: 8. The V gene's germline CDR1 is SGHKS and CDR2 YYEKEE (reference sequence). The CDR3 DNA sequence: TGTGCCAGCAGTCTTACAGGGGGACGGACTGAAGCTTTCTTT. This gives the protein CASSLTGGRTEAFF.

The V and J genes are TRBV3-1 (or the pseudogene TRBV3-2) and TRBJ2-7; D possibly corresponds to TRBD1 (6 bases). Germline CDR1 LGHDT, CDR2 YNNKEL (reference sequence). This CDR3 comprises 14 residues. V lost 0 bases and J lost 9, with 15 bases in between. CDR3 nucleotide sequence: TGTGCCAGCAGCCAAGACGCCATAACAGGGCGGCAGTACTTC. This translates into CASSQDAITGRQYF.

On this clone itself: Other DNA sequences from this sample encode an identical CDR3 as well. V usage is TRBV7-2 and J usage is TRBJ2-1; D is unclear. Germline lookup yields CDR1 SGHTA and CDR2 FQGNSA. This CDR3 is 15 amino acids long. Trimming removed 0 bases from V and 0 bases from J, with 6 bases in between. The CDR3: CASSLAGSSYNEQFF. In nucleotides, the CDR3 is TGTGCCAGCAGCTTAGCCGGTAGCTCCTACAATGAGCAGTTCTTC.

The V and J genes are TRBV21-1 and TRBJ2-7; the DNA was not used to check the table's D call, TRBD1. TRBV21-1 is reported as a pseudogene. CDR3 length: 15 amino acids. CDR3 protein: CASSHGGQASYEQYV. The CDR3 DNA reads as TGTGCCAGCAGCCACGGAGGACAGGCTTCCTACGAGCAGTACGTC.

J is TRBJ1-2 and V is TRBV30, with a possible D match to TRBD1 (6 bases). Germline CDR1 GTSNPN, CDR2 SVGIG (reference sequence). CDR3 length equals 11 residues. The V end was cut by 4 bases, the J end by 8 bases, with 11 bases between. In DNA form, the CDR3 reads TGTGCCTGGACAGGGGTAGAGGGCTACACCTTC. Translated, it gives CAWTGVEGYTF.

J is TRBJ1-1 and V is TRBV10-3; D unresolved. Germline V lookup: CDR1 ENHRY, CDR2 SYGVKD. Trimming pared 7 bases from V and 4 bases from J, leaving 7 bases between. The CDR3 extends over 11 amino acids. This chain's CDR3 is CAIIFGTEAFF. For the CDR3, the DNA is TGTGCCATCATATTCGGCACTGAAGCTTTCTTT.

The V and J genes are TRBV7-9 and TRBJ2-1, with TRBD1 identical over 9 bases. CDR3 size: 14 residues. The V and J ends lost 4 bases and 5 bases, in that order; junction bases with no gene match: 3. Germline V gives CDR1 SEHNR, CDR2 FQNEAQ (reference sequence). CDR3 protein: CASSSRDRDNEQFF. CDR3 in DNA: TGTGCCAGCAGCTCGCGGGACAGGGACAATGAGCAGTTCTTC.

This chain links TRBV7-2 with TRBJ1-1; 8 bases match TRBD1. The CDR3 spans 13 residues. Per the germline V gene, CDR1 is SGHTA and CDR2 is FQGNSA. V lost 4 bases to trimming and J lost 6 bases; unmatched junction nucleotides: 4. This CDR3 reads CASSYGQGAEAFF. CDR3 coding DNA: TGTGCCAGCAGCTACGGACAGGGCGCTGAAGCTTTCTTT.

This chain uses TRBV5-1 with TRBJ2-1; possible D gene TRBD2, 5 bases. Trimming took off 0 bases at V and 8 bases at J, with 15 bases between the two ends. The CDR3 consists of 15 residues. Germline V gene lookup returns CDR1 SGHRS and CDR2 YFSETQ. The CDR3 region has the DNA TGCGCCAGCAGCTTGGAGGGAGTCGGTGGTGATGAGCAGTTCTTC. Its protein is CASSLEGVGGDEQFF.

J is TRBJ1-4 and V is TRBV6-5; D remains unclear. Looked up from germline, CDR1 is MNHEY and CDR2 is SVGAGI. The CDR3 consists of 12 residues. The germline V and J ends were trimmed by 8 bases and 5 bases, with 9 bases remaining between them. Here the CDR3 reads CASSGSNEKLFF. CDR3 DNA: TGTGCCAGCTCGGGGAGCAATGAAAAACTGTTTTTT.

The genes are TRBV9 and TRBJ2-2; 7 positions agree with TRBD2. J was trimmed by 7 bases and V by 0 bases; bases with no gene match: 9. This CDR3 comprises 16 residues. Germline V gene sequence: CDR1 SGDLS, CDR2 YYNGEE. CDR3 DNA: TGTGCCAGCAGCGTAGAGGTGGGAGGGCCGATCGGGGAGCTGTTTTTT. Its protein is CASSVEVGGPIGELFF.

J is TRBJ2-6 and V is TRBV6-2 or TRBV6-3; TRBD2 is a possible D gene (5 bases). V was cut by 3 bases and J by 4 bases, with 10 bases left in between. Germline V gene data show CDR1 as MNHEY and CDR2 as SVGEGT. The CDR3 spans 15 residues. CDR3 sequence reads: CASSYNPGGANVLTF. The CDR3 DNA reads TGTGCCAGCAGTTATAATCCGGGAGGGGCCAACGTCCTGACTTTC.

The chain recombines TRBV6-5 with TRBJ2-2; D not certain. V lost 6 bases, J lost 4 bases, and 6 bases lay in between. Germline loops: CDR1 MNHEY, CDR2 SVGAGI. The CDR3 consists of 12 residues. In nucleotides, the CDR3 is TGTGCCAGCAGGTCGGGCACCGGGGAGCTGTTTTTT. This codes for CASRSGTGELFF.

The CDR3 DNA reads as TGTGCCAGTAGTTGGGGACAGGGTCATTGGTACGAGCAGTACTTC. It encodes CASSWGQGHWYEQYF. The V gene is TRBV19, the J gene TRBJ2-7; TRBD1 agrees at 9 bases. The V segment lost 5 bases and the J segment 4 bases; nucleotides outside the gene matches: 9. This CDR3 contains 15 residues. Germline lookup yields CDR1 LNHDA and CDR2 SQIVND (reference sequence). The complete variable domain, with remaining parts taken from reference TRBV19 and TRBJ2-7, reads DGGITQSPKYLFRKEGQNVTLSCEQNLNHDAMYWYRQDPGQGLRLIYYSQIVNDFQKGDIAEGYSVSREKKESFPLTVTSAQKNPTAFYLCASSWGQGHWYEQYFGPGTRLTVT.

The chain is built from TRBV19 and TRBJ1-4; perhaps TRBD1 as D (5 bases). Germline V gene lookup returns CDR1 LNHDA and CDR2 SQIVND (reference sequence). V was cut by 1 base and J by 3 bases, with 15 bases left in between. The length of the CDR3 is 17 residues. CDR3: CASSIGRTRPSNEKLFF. The CDR3 DNA sequence: TGTGCCAGTAGTATAGGGCGGACACGTCCTTCTAATGAAAAACTGTTTTTT. Filled out from reference TRBV19 and TRBJ1-4, the complete variable domain reads DGGITQSPKYLFRKEGQNVTLSCEQNLNHDAMYWYRQDPGQGLRLIYYSQIVNDFQKGDIAEGYSVSREKKESFPLTVTSAQKNPTAFYLCASSIGRTRPSNEKLFFGSGTQLSVL.

This chain uses TRBV19 with TRBJ1-1; 10 bases line up with TRBD1. The ends lost 5 bases at V and 1 base at J; junction bases unmatched: 4. The germline V gene encodes CDR1 LNHDA and CDR2 SQIVND (reference sequence). The CDR3 loop spans 15 amino acids. CDR3 loop: CASSLWTGGNTEAFF. The CDR3 DNA sequence: TGTGCCAGTAGTCTCTGGACAGGGGGGAACACTGAAGCTTTCTTT.

In this sample, this clone turned up once. The J gene is TRBJ1-5, the V gene TRBV7-8, with no clear D. The V gene lost 0 bases and the J gene lost 4 bases, with 7 bases spanning the gap. Germline V gives CDR1 SGHVS, CDR2 FQNEAQ. The CDR3 consists of 14 residues. CDR3 DNA sequence: TGTGCCAGCAGCTTAGCCCCTCAGAATCAGCCCCAGCATTTT. Protein sequence: CASSLAPQNQPQHF.

CDR3 protein: CASSPGVADTQYF. For the CDR3, the DNA is TGTGCCAGCAGTCCGGGGGTAGCAGATACGCAGTATTTT. The chain links TRBV7-9 to TRBJ2-3, with D possibly matching TRBD2 (6 bases). The CDR3 runs 13 residues. The germline CDR1 and CDR2 sequences are SEHNR and FQNEAQ (reference sequence). Trimming shortened V by 6 bases and J by 4 bases, and 11 bases separated the two germline ends.

The count of this clone is one. The chain couples TRBV18 to TRBJ2-3, with TRBD2 identical over 7 bases. The germline V gene encodes CDR1 KGHSH and CDR2 LQKENI. The CDR3 covers 14 residues. Trimming removed 3 bases from V and 4 bases from J; junction bases left unmatched: 4. The CDR3 region is CASSPGAGADTQYF. The DNA for the CDR3 is TGTGCCAGCTCACCCGGTGCGGGAGCAGATACGCAGTATTTT.

V usage is TRBV3-1 (or the pseudogene TRBV3-2) and J usage is TRBJ2-1, with 7 bases aligning to TRBD2. V trimming: 1 base; J trimming: 3 bases; junction bases outside the gene matches: 9. The CDR3 covers 17 residues. CDR1 is LGHDT, CDR2 YNNKEL, per germline (reference sequence). CDR3 DNA sequence: TGTGCCAGCAGCCAAGGTTCGCCTAGCGGATTCTACAATGAGCAGTTCTTC. Protein product: CASSQGSPSGFYNEQFF.